This is a list of T cell receptor beta chains from one sample in a study of blood T cells in healthy people across ages. TCRdb reprocessed the 5' RACE reads with MiXCR, giving one entry per CDR3 protein. Here the sample spans 1,800,000 or so distinct CDR3 sequences, roughly two fifths being singletons. The sample consisted of blood. The source of these receptors is a human donor in good health. Both conserved end residues are trimmed from each CDR3. A D gene is named only where the DNA matches it firmly.

j_call	d_call	v_call	cdr3_aa
TRBJ2-5	-	TRBV19	ASRRLDGTQY
TRBJ1-4	-	TRBV18	ASSPSGGKIEKLF
TRBJ2-3	-	TRBV4-3	ASSQITFADTQY
TRBJ2-1	-	TRBV6-2/TRBV6-3	ASSYSPMGTSYNEQF
TRBJ2-5	-	TRBV7-9	ASSLLRPQETQY
TRBJ2-2	TRBD2	TRBV20-1	SARVGSGGETGELF
TRBJ2-7	-	TRBV4-1	ASSRDLRPYEQY
-	-	TRBV10-3	AISPKGLVYEQY
TRBJ1-6	TRBD1	TRBV6-4	ASSDSGDRNSPLH
TRBJ1-2	TRBD1	TRBV20-1	SADPDRAAVGYT
TRBJ1-5	-	TRBV6-2/TRBV6-3	ASSLQVFNQPQH
TRBJ1-1	-	TRBV6-1	ATLDWVGEAF
TRBJ1-4	-	TRBV3-1	ASSPGGPNEKLF
TRBJ2-5	TRBD1	TRBV5-5	ASSLRRQGALETQY
TRBJ1-2	-	TRBV6-1	ASSQGPGLSMGYGYT
TRBJ2-3	TRBD2	TRBV5-1	ASSLERGNTDTQY
TRBJ1-2	-	TRBV12-3/TRBV12-4	ASSLAQGLIGYT
TRBJ2-1	TRBD2	TRBV4-3	ASSHRLALNNEQF
TRBJ1-1	TRBD1	TRBV29-1	SVNPGQGTNTEAF
TRBJ2-2	TRBD2	TRBV19	ASRHRGLAGAGSGELF
TRBJ2-3	-	TRBV29-1	SVGISTDTQY
TRBJ2-7	TRBD1	TRBV18	ASSRLTGDYYEQY
TRBJ1-4	-	TRBV7-9	ASSPDSYTATNEKLF
TRBJ2-1	-	TRBV18	ASSPKTGSYNEQF
TRBJ1-4	TRBD1	TRBV7-2	ASSLQRTGSGEKLF
TRBJ2-3	TRBD1	TRBV7-9	ASSLGQEDTQY
TRBJ2-5	TRBD2	TRBV29-1	SVDSGGQETQY
TRBJ2-5	-	TRBV29-1	SSTGTGPRETQY
TRBJ1-2	-	TRBV12-3/TRBV12-4	ASSKDVSYGYT
TRBJ1-2	-	TRBV10-3	AIRDNREIYGYT
TRBJ1-2	-	TRBV27	ASSLSSSGERNGYT
TRBJ2-7	TRBD1	TRBV11-3	ASSGRTGYEQY
TRBJ2-1	TRBD2	TRBV5-6	ASSLALAGGNEQF
-	TRBD2	TRBV6-4	ARSVAGGGTYEQY
TRBJ2-7	-	TRBV12-3/TRBV12-4	ASSRGYEQY
TRBJ2-3	TRBD2	TRBV5-5	ASSPTSLPDTQY
TRBJ2-1	-	TRBV15	ATSRGGGRVSYNEQF
TRBJ2-5	-	TRBV20-1	SASCRPNQETQY
TRBJ2-5	-	TRBV6-1	ASSEASRSQETQY
TRBJ2-1	-	TRBV12-3/TRBV12-4	ASNIRGNEQF
TRBJ2-3	TRBD2	TRBV9	ASSVAASGYTDTQY
TRBJ2-6	-	TRBV5-1	ASNPGTLATGANVLT
TRBJ1-4	TRBD1	TRBV7-6	ASSLEPPDRDEKLF
TRBJ1-1	-	TRBV12-3/TRBV12-4	ASSFVPGRVSNTEAF
TRBJ2-1	-	TRBV3-1	ASSQLATLSYNEQF
TRBJ1-1	-	TRBV7-6	ASSLEVQGTEAF
TRBJ2-7	-	TRBV5-1	VSSPSPGEVYEQY
TRBJ2-1	-	TRBV28	ASSGAGTQLHNEQF
TRBJ2-3	TRBD2	TRBV7-2	ASSSKGTSGAADTQY
TRBJ2-7	TRBD1	TRBV5-1	ASSLGQGRDEQY
TRBJ1-4	-	TRBV9	ASSVGVGASEANEKLF
TRBJ1-2	-	TRBV6-5	ASRQGSSYGYT